The 25 T cell receptor beta chains in this list originate from one sample, sequenced in a study of T cell repertoires in cytomegalovirus infection. These receptors' targets are unknown. TCRdb reprocessed the reads via MiXCR and lists one record per CDR3 protein. Counted here are nearly 70,000 distinct CDR3 sequences, about 23% occurring once; the ten biggest clones make up roughly three quarters. Sequencing was done on a sample of PBMCs, sequenced either directly or after in vitro stimulation (not recorded which). The receptors were gathered from a human donor in good health (CMV status not recorded). Some clones in this sample may be carry-over from other donors' samples.

V is TRBV5-8 and J is TRBJ1-1, with D hard to call. This CDR3 has 13 residues. The V and J ends lost 0 bases and 5 bases respectively, with 8 bases between them. Germline values: CDR1 SGHTS, CDR2 YDEGEE. For the CDR3, the DNA is TGTGCCAGCAGCTTGGACCCGGATACTGAAGCTTTCTTT. Translated, it gives CASSLDPDTEAFF.

This chain links TRBV18 with TRBJ1-2, with unresolved D. Germline CDR1 is KGHSH and CDR2 is LQKENI. The CDR3 has 15 amino acids. V gave up 0 bases and J gave up 2 bases, with 10 bases separating them. In nucleotides, the CDR3 is TGTGCCAGCTCACCACCGAGTCAGCGGAACTATGGCTACACCTTC. As protein: CASSPPSQRNYGYTF. Filled out from reference TRBV18 and TRBJ1-2, the complete variable domain reads NAGVMQNPRHLVRRRGQEARLRCSPMKGHSHVYWYRQLPEEGLKFMVYLQKENIIDESGMPKERFSAEFPKEGPSILRIQQVVRGDSAAYFCASSPPSQRNYGYTFGSGTRLTVV.

This clonotype was observed at least ten times. This sequence joins TRBV29-1 and TRBJ1-1; D is unresolved. V lost 7 bases to trimming and J lost 4 bases, with 10 bases between them. This CDR3 has 11 amino acids. Germline V gene lookup returns CDR1 SQVTM and CDR2 ANQGSEA. In nucleotides, the CDR3 is TGCAGCGCCCGTCTTGGCACTGAAGCTTTCTTT. This sequence encodes CSARLGTEAFF.

This chain uses TRBV11-1 with TRBJ2-1; 11 bases match TRBD2. The CDR3 length is 15 residues. Germline assignment: CDR1 SGHAT and CDR2 FQDESV (reference sequence). With 4 bases clipped from V and 9 bases from J, the junction kept 8 bases outside the gene matches. In nucleotides, the CDR3 is TGTGCCAGCAGCTCGCCGGGACTAGCGGTTGGTGAGCAGTTCTTC. Translated, it gives CASSSPGLAVGEQFF. Together with reference TRBV11-1 and TRBJ2-1, the CDR3 gives the full variable domain: EAEVAQSPRYKITEKSQAVAFWCDPISGHATLYWYRQILGQGPELLVQFQDESVVDDSQLPKDRFSAERLKGVDSTLKIQPAELGDSAMYLCASSSPGLAVGEQFFGPGTRLTVL.

This sequence joins TRBV7-9 and TRBJ1-2, with D possibly matching TRBD1 (5 bases). The CDR3 runs 14 residues. Germline V CDR1 and CDR2: SEHNR, FQNEAQ (reference sequence). V was shortened by 1 base and J by 7 bases, with 13 bases between the two germline ends. CDR3 sequence: CASSLEPQGGGYTF. The DNA for the CDR3 is TGTGCCAGCAGCTTAGAACCGCAGGGCGGTGGCTACACCTTC.

This clonotype has a handful of counts. This chain joins TRBV28 and TRBJ1-2, with D possibly TRBD1 on 5 matching bases. Germline lookup yields CDR1 MDHEN and CDR2 SYDVKM. V was clipped by 5 bases and J by 7 bases, with 11 bases between them. CDR3 length: 12 residues. The DNA for the CDR3 is TGTGCCAGCAGTCTTCAGGGACGTGGCTACACCTTC. Its protein is CASSLQGRGYTF.

The rearrangement joins TRBV9 to TRBJ1-3, with TRBD1 identical over 7 bases. J was trimmed by 0 bases and V by 2 bases; bases with no gene match: 5. From germline, CDR1 is SGDLS and CDR2 YYNGEE. This CDR3 is built from 16 residues. The CDR3 loop is CASSVARDSSGNTIYF. The CDR3 DNA follows: TGTGCCAGCAGCGTTGCAAGGGACAGCTCTGGAAACACCATATATTTT.

This clonotype was counted only a few times. The gene calls are TRBV7-2 and TRBJ2-1; D may be TRBD1 (6 bases). Per germline, CDR1 SGHTA and CDR2 FQGNSA. CDR3 size: 15 residues. Trimming pared 1 base from V and 4 bases from J, leaving 11 bases between. The CDR3 region has the DNA TGTGCCAGCAGCTTAGTCAGGGGACAATACAATGAGCAGTTCTTC. This encodes CASSLVRGQYNEQFF.

This chain links TRBV15 with TRBJ1-5; D call uncertain. V lost 1 base and J lost 2, with 6 bases in between. Germline values: CDR1 LNHNV, CDR2 YYDKDF (reference sequence). CDR3 length equals 14 residues. The CDR3 coding sequence is TGTGCCACCAGCAGAGCAGGTGGCAATCAGCCCCAGCATTTT. It yields the protein CATSRAGGNQPQHF. The full variable domain, completed using reference TRBV15 and TRBJ1-5, is DAMVIQNPRYQVTQFGKPVTLSCSQTLNHNVMYWYQQKSSQAPKLLFHYYDKDFNNEADTPDNFQSRRPNTSFCFLDIRSPGLGDTAMYLCATSRAGGNQPQHFGDGTRLSIL.

The chain joins TRBV29-1 to TRBJ1-2; TRBD1 is a possible D gene (5 bases). V gave up 5 bases and J gave up 6 bases, with 16 bases separating them. The germline gives CDR1 SQVTM, CDR2 ANQGSEA. The CDR3 spans 13 residues. In nucleotides, the CDR3 is TGCAGCGTTCGGGGAGGCAGGGCGGATGGCTACACCTTC. It translates to CSVRGGRADGYTF.

The rearrangement joins TRBV7-9 to TRBJ1-6; D not certain. The CDR3 covers 12 residues. The germline V and J ends were trimmed by 4 bases and 6 bases, with 4 bases remaining between them. Germline lookup yields CDR1 SEHNR and CDR2 FQNEAQ (reference sequence). The CDR3 nucleotides read TGTGCCAGCAGCTGGGGTAATTCACCCCTCCACTTT. Protein: CASSWGNSPLHF.

This clonotype was observed at least ten times. The chain combines TRBV12-3 or TRBV12-4 with TRBJ1-1; 9 bases are shared with TRBD1. Losses at the gene ends were 2 bases for V and 5 bases for J; bases not matched to a gene: 3. This CDR3 has 14 residues. CDR3: CASSLTGGLTEAFF. The CDR3 DNA sequence: TGTGCCAGCAGTTTAACAGGGGGCCTAACTGAAGCTTTCTTT.

In this sample, this clonotype turned up many times. J is TRBJ2-5 and V is TRBV7-2; tentative D call: TRBD1 (6 bases). V lost 5 bases and J 2 bases, leaving 9 bases between the germline ends. Germline V gene lookup returns CDR1 SGHTA and CDR2 FQGNSA. The CDR3 contains 13 residues. The DNA for the CDR3 is TGTGCCAGCAGCCGCGGACAGCAAGAGACCCAGTACTTC. This translates into CASSRGQQETQYF.

This chain joins TRBV20-1 and TRBJ2-2; TRBD2 matches at 11 bases. The CDR3 contains 16 residues. V dropped 6 bases and J dropped 5; count of bases not matched to a gene: 11. CDR1 is DFQATT, CDR2 SNEGSKA, per germline (reference sequence). CDR3 sequence reads: CSADPLLAGATGELFF. CDR3 bases: TGCAGTGCCGATCCCCTACTAGCGGGAGCTACCGGGGAGCTGTTTTTT.

The CDR3, as DNA: TGTGCCAGCAGTTTAGCCGGGACAGGCTTTCTTGGCTCCTACGAGCAGTACGTC. It encodes CASSLAGTGFLGSYEQYV. The chain is built from TRBV6-2 or TRBV6-3 and TRBJ2-7; 8 nucleotides agree with TRBD1. Trimming cost V 4 bases and J 0 bases; bases outside gene matches: 14. Germline CDR1 is MNHEY and CDR2 is SVGEGT. The CDR3 spans 18 residues.

This chain links TRBV7-8 with TRBJ2-7; D is possibly TRBD2 (6 bases). The germline V gene encodes CDR1 SGHVS and CDR2 FQNEAQ. Trimming took off 4 bases at V and 0 bases at J, with 13 bases between the two ends. The CDR3 runs 15 residues. As DNA, the CDR3 is TGTGCCAGCAGCTCGCTTGGCGGGGCCTCCTACGAGCAGTACGTC. Translated, it gives CASSSLGGASYEQYV.

The chain recombines TRBV28 with TRBJ1-3; the D is unclear. Germline V CDR1 and CDR2: MDHEN, SYDVKM. Trimming took 4 bases from V and 0 from J, leaving 10 bases between them. The CDR3 is made up of 15 amino acids. The CDR3 is CASSSSGFSGNTIYF. CDR3 nucleotide sequence: TGTGCCAGCAGTTCTTCCGGATTCTCTGGAAACACCATATATTTT.

The chain couples TRBV25-1 to TRBJ2-1; 13 bases fit TRBD2. Germline loops: CDR1 MGHDK, CDR2 SYGVNS. The CDR3 runs to 17 residues. V shed 1 base, J shed 5 bases, and the junction held 5 bases outside the gene matches. Written as DNA, the CDR3 is TGTGCCAGCAGTGAATTAACGGGACTAGCGGGGAACAATGAGCAGTTCTTC. This codes for CASSELTGLAGNNEQFF.

This clonotype was seen a handful of times. CDR3 sequence reads: CASSQSEYTEAFF. CDR3 in DNA: TGTGCCAGCAGCCAATCCGAATACACTGAAGCTTTCTTT. The chain carries TRBV3-1 and TRBJ1-1; no definite D call. Per germline, CDR1 LGHDT and CDR2 YNNKEL (reference sequence). Trimming stripped 2 bases from V and 3 bases from J, with 7 bases between. This CDR3 comprises 13 residues.

This clonotype was observed at least ten times. This sequence joins TRBV7-8 and TRBJ1-2; a possible D gene is TRBD1 (6 bases). The CDR3 spans 13 residues. The germline V gene encodes CDR1 SGHVS and CDR2 FQNEAQ. Trimming took off 4 bases at V and 6 bases at J, with 12 bases between the two ends. Written as DNA, the CDR3 is TGTGCCAGCAGCTCCAATAGGGGGGATGGCTACACCTTC. This gives the protein CASSSNRGDGYTF.

This sequence joins TRBV6-2 or TRBV6-3 and TRBJ2-1, with unresolved D. Per germline, CDR1 MNHEY and CDR2 SVGEGT. The V gene lost 2 bases and the J gene lost 4 bases, with 6 bases spanning the gap. The CDR3 extends over 13 amino acids. The CDR3 reads CASSYPPYNEQFF. The CDR3, as DNA: TGTGCCAGCAGTTACCCCCCTTACAATGAGCAGTTCTTC.

Only a few counts were recorded for this clonotype. V gene TRBV7-8 combines with J gene TRBJ2-2; D is uncertain. Germline V lookup: CDR1 SGHVS, CDR2 FQNEAQ. The CDR3 has 17 amino acids. V lost 0 bases and J 7 bases, leaving 18 bases between the germline ends. The CDR3 spells CASSLARRVSPNGELFF. CDR3 DNA: TGTGCCAGCAGCTTAGCGCGTAGGGTCTCACCCAACGGGGAGCTGTTTTTT.

This clonotype was recorded many times. The chain has TRBV7-2 and TRBJ1-2, with D uncertain. CDR1 SGHTA and CDR2 FQGNSA come from the germline V gene. The CDR3 is 14 residues long. The V end lost 6 bases, the J end lost 1 base, and 12 bases lay between the germline ends. This CDR3 reads CASRMGPDNYGYTF. The CDR3 DNA reads TGTGCCAGCAGGATGGGCCCAGATAACTATGGCTACACCTTC.

The rearrangement joins TRBV6-6 to TRBJ1-4, with 9 nucleotides matching TRBD1. This CDR3 is built from 15 residues. With V trimmed by 4 bases and J by 7 bases, 7 bases remained unmatched. Per the germline V gene, CDR1 is MNHNY and CDR2 is SVGAGI (reference sequence). The CDR3 region is CASSLDRGITEKLFF. CDR3 bases: TGTGCCAGCAGTTTGGACAGGGGCATTACTGAAAAACTGTTTTTT.

This clonotype was observed many times. CDR3: CASSWAGTAFYNEQFF. In nucleotides, the CDR3 is TGTGCCAGCAGCTGGGCCGGGACAGCTTTCTACAATGAGCAGTTCTTC. V gene TRBV7-2 combines with J gene TRBJ2-1, with 7 bases fitting TRBD1. The CDR3 is 16 residues long. With 4 bases clipped from V and 3 bases from J, the junction kept 9 bases outside the gene matches. Germline V gene lookup returns CDR1 SGHTA and CDR2 FQGNSA.